This record concerns one T cell receptor beta chain sequence. The antigen is unknown. The sample comes from a study of T cells expressing NK-cell markers. Background on the study: According to the study, TCR beta repertoires originated from sorted CD3+CD56+NKG2C+, CD3+CD56+NKG2C- and CD3+CD56-NKG2C+ T cells. Findings and limits, study-wide: In a group of about 6 donors, dominant NKG2C+ clonotypes represented about 1.0-8% of CD8+ T cells. Dominance of the CD3+CD56-NKG2C+ fraction by these clonotypes also held in several donors.

The TCR beta cDNA came from 5'RACE template switching with UMIs. TCRdb reworked the 5' RACE reads into one entry per CDR3 protein, no DNA. Recorded for this sample: roughly 420,000 distinct CDR3 sequences. Germline values: CDR1 SGHVS, CDR2 FNYEAQ. The CDR3 is 15 residues long. The rearrangement joins TRBV7-6 to TRBJ1-1. Sequenced sample: blood T cells: a sorted CD56 or NKG2C T cell subset, CD4+ or CD8+ T cells, or bulk PBMC T cells (not recorded which). The clonotype was recovered from a woman aged 18 to 75 in good health. CDR3 in amino acids: CASSLVSEMGTEAFF. Variable domain in full (rest from reference TRBV7-6 and TRBJ1-1): GAGVSQSPRYKVTKRGQDVALRCDPISGHVSLYWYRQALGQGPEFLTYFNYEAQQDKSGLPNDRFSAERPEGSISTLTIQRTEQRDSAMYRCASSLVSEMGTEAFFGQGTRLTVV.